The 9 T cell receptor beta chains below all came from one sample that was sequenced in a study of cytomegalovirus exposure and HLA in healthy donors. Amplification used 60 Vbeta primers and 13 Jbeta primers. Libraries were prepared by immunoSEQ multiplex PCR; TCRdb keeps only in-frame clonotypes and omits some of them. Here the sample spans fewer than 120,000 clones, about four fifths being singletons. Input material: PBMCs. The source of these receptors is a woman in her sixties in good health and CMV-seropositive.

The chain recombines TRBV4-2 with TRBJ2-3; D remains ambiguous. Germline CDR1 LGHNA, CDR2 YNFKEQ. Between the trimmed V and J ends, which lost 0 bases and 1 base, there was a span of 11 bases. The CDR3 contains 16 residues. The chain's CDR3 is CASSQDASLGTDTQYF. The DNA of the CDR3 is TGTGCCAGCAGCCAAGATGCTAGTTTGGGCACAGATACGCAGTATTTT.

The chain carries TRBV5-1 and TRBJ2-3; 7 positions agree with TRBD2. The CDR3 totals 15 residues. Germline CDR1 reads SGHRS; CDR2 reads YFSETQ. With 0 bases clipped from V and 5 bases from J, the junction kept 6 bases outside the gene matches. The CDR3 is CASSLEERGVDTQYF. CDR3 nucleotide sequence: TGCGCCAGCAGCTTGGAAGAGCGGGGAGTAGATACGCAGTATTTT.

There are a few counts of this clone. At one end, the junction sequence differs from germline, possibly due to a read error. The J gene is TRBJ2-1, the V gene TRBV6-1, with 10 bases identical to TRBD2. Germline V CDR1 and CDR2: MNHNS, SASEGT. The CDR3 contains 19 residues. This CDR3 reads CASREAGGRKGGSYNEQFF. The CDR3 bases are TGTGCCAGCAGGGAAGCGGGAGGGCGTAAGGGGGGCTCCTACAATGAGCAGTTCTTC.

The sample holds one count of this clone. V and J are TRBV5-1 and TRBJ2-5; D remains unclear. The V gene lost 3 bases and the J gene lost 0 bases, with 9 bases spanning the gap. The CDR3 runs 14 residues. CDR1 is SGHRS and CDR2 is YFSETQ in the germline V gene. The CDR3: CASSSDGYQETQYF. DNA for the CDR3: TGCGCCAGCAGCTCCGACGGGTACCAAGAGACCCAGTACTTC.

The chain links TRBV19 to TRBJ2-2, with 10 bases aligning to TRBD2. CDR3 length: 16 amino acids. CDR1 LNHDA and CDR2 SQIVND come from the germline V gene (reference sequence). Losses at the gene ends were 5 bases for V and 7 bases for J; bases not matched to a gene: 10. The CDR3 spells CASSSASGSYGGELFF. The CDR3 coding sequence is TGTGCCAGTAGTTCAGCTAGCGGGAGTTACGGCGGGGAGCTGTTTTTT.

The chain carries TRBV27 and TRBJ2-5, with TRBD2 as a possible D gene (6 bases). This CDR3 region has 20 residues. CDR1 MNHEY and CDR2 SMNVEV come from the germline V gene (reference sequence). The V gene lost 6 bases and the J gene lost 4 bases, with 33 bases spanning the gap. The DNA of the CDR3 is TGTGCCAGCAGGGGTTTTAGTTGGGGGGATTGTGACGAAAATCCAGAGACCCAGTACTTC. Translating it yields CASRGFSWGDCDENPETQYF.

This clone was seen a handful of times. This chain connects TRBV6-5 to TRBJ2-7; D gene unclear. This CDR3 is 13 amino acids long. Germline V gives CDR1 MNHEY, CDR2 SVGAGI. Trimming removed 2 bases from V and 3 bases from J, with 8 bases in between. Here the CDR3 DNA reads TGTGCCAGCAGTTACAGTGGCCACTACGAGCAGTACTTC. Translated: CASSYSGHYEQYF.

The chain is built from TRBV6-1 and TRBJ1-5, with 7 nucleotides matching TRBD1. The junction had 10 bases not matched to a gene; V was cut back by 7 bases and J by 7 bases. Germline V gene sequence: CDR1 MNHNS, CDR2 SASEGT. The CDR3 runs to 14 residues. The CDR3 protein is CASTPGGGTQPQHF. In nucleotides, the CDR3 is TGTGCCAGCACCCCAGGGGGTGGAACACAGCCCCAGCATTTT.

In this sample, this clone turned up once. This sequence joins TRBV5-1 and TRBJ2-1, with D perhaps TRBD2 (5 bases). Germline V gene data show CDR1 as SGHRS and CDR2 as YFSETQ. The germline V and J ends were trimmed by 3 bases and 7 bases, with 20 bases remaining between them. The CDR3 is made up of 16 amino acids. DNA of the CDR3: TGCGCCAGCAGCTCGTCTTTCTTGACTAATAGGAATGAGCAGTTCTTC. Encoded protein: CASSSSFLTNRNEQFF.